This record looks at one T cell receptor beta chain sequence and its context. Its antigen has not been determined. Base qualities are not provided; no much larger clone lies one nucleotide away. Receptor amplification or capture employed the immunoSEQ multiplex PCR assay. This immuneACCESS table, as held by TCRdb, lists in-frame sequences with V and J called but not all clones. Of the missing ones, under half trace to an unresolved V gene in checked studies; the others have no known cause. The sample includes 30,000 to 40,000 clones, with about 90% observed a single time. The ten most abundant clones make up approximately 0.5% of the sample. The data were taken from a study of T cell changes during pregnancy in multiple sclerosis (dated by TCRdb to the late 2010s). The study in broad terms: The study looked at changes in the T cell repertoire across pregnancy in women with multiple sclerosis.

The germline V gene yields MDHEN for CDR1 and SYDVKM for CDR2. Cut back by 5 bases and 5 bases, the V and J ends lie 12 bases apart. Counted from cysteine to phenylalanine, this CDR3 has 13 amino acids. Only the CDR3 region is kept as DNA, spanning 39 bases read in frame from base 1. The starting material was CD4+ T cells from peripheral blood mononuclear cells, obtained in the second trimester of pregnancy. The rearranged segments are TRBV28 and TRBJ1-1; confidence is insufficient to name the D gene. The source is a female donor with multiple sclerosis, enrolled in a pregnancy study. The CDR3 has the sequence CASSGSEVTEAFF. The DNA sequence reads TGTGCCAGCAGTGGTTCAGAAGTTACTGAAGCTTTCTTT.